Below are 9 T cell receptor beta chains sequenced from a single sample in a study of CD8 T cells in ankylosing spondylitis. Findings of the study overall: What seemed typical of ankylosing spondylitis blood was a TCR beta motif built from 8 or 9 highly homologous variants.

Their specific antigens are unknown. TCRdb called the 5' RACE reads again in MiXCR, with one record for every CDR3 protein. The data contain about 750,000 distinct CDR3 sequences, roughly 20% of them seen just once; the ten biggest clones take up 19%. The sample was blood, either unsorted or a sorted T cell fraction (not recorded which). The receptors come from a male donor with ankylosing spondylitis.

This clonotype was found a few times. The J gene is TRBJ2-3, the V gene TRBV18; tentative D call: TRBD2 (6 bases). The V and J ends lost 2 bases and 0 bases respectively, with 12 bases between them. The CDR3 contains 16 residues. Germline lookup yields CDR1 KGHSH and CDR2 LQKENI. The CDR3 DNA reads as TGTGCCAGCTCACCATGGGACGGGACTAGCACAGATACGCAGTATTTT. Translation gives CASSPWDGTSTDTQYF.

CDR3 amino acids: CSVRDRTYEQYF. The CDR3 DNA reads as TGCAGCGTTCGGGACAGGACCTACGAGCAGTACTTC. The chain employs TRBV29-1 and TRBJ2-7; 8 nucleotides match TRBD1. This CDR3 contains 12 residues. V trimming: 5 bases; J trimming: 2 bases; junction bases outside the gene matches: 2. The V gene's germline CDR1 is SQVTM and CDR2 ANQGSEA.

This sequence joins TRBV5-1 and TRBJ1-4; no definite D call. This CDR3 comprises 13 residues. The germline V and J ends were trimmed by 2 bases and 5 bases, with 7 bases remaining between them. The germline CDR1 and CDR2 sequences are SGHRS and YFSETQ. CDR3 nucleotides: TGCGCCAGCAGCTTAGCAGGAAATGAAAAACTGTTTTTT. Residues: CASSLAGNEKLFF. Using reference TRBV5-1 and TRBJ1-4 for the parts outside the CDR3, the full variable domain is KAGVTQTPRYLIKTRGQQVTLSCSPISGHRSVSWYQQTPGQGLQFLFEYFSETQRNKGNFPGRFSGRQFSNSRSEMNVSTLELGDSALYLCASSLAGNEKLFFGSGTQLSVL.

The chain joins TRBV11-2 to TRBJ2-3; 11 nucleotides match TRBD1. This CDR3 is built from 17 residues. Germline V CDR1 and CDR2: SGHAT, FQNNGV. V lost 5 bases and J lost 2; bases outside the gene matches: 9. The CDR3 spells CASSPGTGGWDTDTQYF. The CDR3, as DNA: TGTGCCAGCAGCCCCGGGACAGGGGGTTGGGACACAGATACGCAGTATTTT.

This clonotype occurred a few times. The V gene is TRBV5-5, the J gene TRBJ2-5, with 13 bases identical to TRBD2. CDR1 and CDR2 (germline): SGHKS, YYEKEE (reference sequence). Germline trimming cut 3 bases from V and 3 bases from J; bases unmatched to any gene: 5. This CDR3 is built from 16 residues. This CDR3 is CASSSWTSGRKETQYF. The CDR3 bases are TGTGCCAGCAGCTCATGGACTAGCGGGAGAAAAGAGACCCAGTACTTC. Complete variable domain (other parts from reference TRBV5-5 and TRBJ2-5): DAGVTQSPTHLIKTRGQQVTLRCSPISGHKSVSWYQQVLGQGPQFIFQYYEKEERGRGNFPDRFSARQFPNYSSELNVNALLLGDSALYLCASSSWTSGRKETQYFGPGTRLLVL.

This clonotype was counted many times. The genes are TRBV27 and TRBJ2-1; 9 bases fit TRBD1. Germline loops: CDR1 MNHEY, CDR2 SMNVEV (reference sequence). The CDR3 spans 14 residues. V trimming: 4 bases; J trimming: 9 bases; junction bases outside the gene matches: 7. CDR3 bases: TGTGCCAGCAGTTGGGACAGGGTGGCCCCTGAGCAGTTCTTC. Protein: CASSWDRVAPEQFF.

The rearrangement uses TRBV12-3 or TRBV12-4 and TRBJ1-5; D is possibly TRBD1 (5 bases). CDR3 length: 17 residues. Trimming shortened V by 1 base and J by 4 bases, and 17 bases separated the two germline ends. The CDR3 is CASSLGGLGGRNQPQHF. The CDR3 nucleotides read TGTGCCAGCAGTTTAGGGGGCTTGGGGGGACGTAATCAGCCCCAGCATTTT.

In this sample, this clonotype turned up a few times. The genes are TRBV24-1 and TRBJ2-5, with D possibly called TRBD1 or TRBD2 (5 bases each). The CDR3 covers 16 residues. Trimming stripped 1 base from V and 4 bases from J, with 15 bases between. Per germline, CDR1 KGHDR and CDR2 SFDVKD. In nucleotides, the CDR3 is TGTGCCACCAGTGATTTTAGACCAGGGAGTTCAGAGACCCAGTACTTC. It specifies CATSDFRPGSSETQYF.

V usage is TRBV4-1 and J usage is TRBJ2-1; tentatively, D is TRBD1 (5 bases). The CDR3 sequence is 14 residues long. CDR1 and CDR2 (germline): MGHRA, YSYEKL. Trimming removed 1 base at V and 8 bases at J, with 12 bases between. The CDR3 bases are TGCGCCAGCAGCCAAGGGGCAGGGTTGGATGAGCAGTTCTTC. Protein: CASSQGAGLDEQFF.